What follows are 12 T cell receptor beta chains derived from one specimen sequenced in a study of post-analysis software for immune sequencing data (dated by TCRdb to the mid-2010s). The antigens these receptors bind are not known. The library came from PCR. The instrument was an Illumina HiSeq 2500. To reduce PCR and sequencing biases, unique molecular identifiers were built into the TCR beta cDNA libraries. The public reads were reanalyzed by TCRdb: fastp trimming at Q25, MiXCR alignment, in-frame beta chains only. Rows with one shared CDR3 protein collapse into an entry with the most common genes and DNA. The sample table records over 700,000 distinct CDR3 sequences; about 27% of these occur just once. Around 0.56% of the sample belongs to the ten largest clones. The paper's findings and limits, for the study overall: Significantly higher frequencies in patients than in controls were found for about 5 TRBV segments, including TRBV5-6, TRBV5-1 and TRBV20-1.

Source material: blood. These receptor sequences come from a girl between 10 and 17 years old with multiple sclerosis.

This clonotype came up many times. The V and J genes are TRBV7-2 and TRBJ2-1; unclear D gene. V lost 3 bases to trimming and J lost 10 bases, with 10 bases between them. This CDR3 spans 12 amino acids. In germline, CDR1 is SGHTA, CDR2 FQGNSA. The CDR3 region has the DNA TGTGCCAGCAGCTTCAGTTGGAAGGAGCAGTTCTTC. Protein product: CASSFSWKEQFF.

The V gene is TRBV20-1, the J gene TRBJ2-3; D call uncertain. V lost 5 bases to trimming and J lost 4 bases, with 16 bases between them. Germline V lookup: CDR1 DFQATT, CDR2 SNEGSKA (reference sequence). This CDR3 comprises 14 residues. CDR3 in amino acids: CSAFRLGFADTQYF. Written as DNA, the CDR3 is TGCAGTGCTTTTCGTTTGGGTTTTGCAGATACGCAGTATTTT.

Many counts were recorded for this clonotype. The V call is TRBV20-1, the J call TRBJ2-1; D is ambiguous. Germline CDR1 DFQATT, CDR2 SNEGSKA (reference sequence). The CDR3 runs 14 residues. V lost 2 bases and J lost 9, with 17 bases in between. The CDR3 spells CSARRWLPDSEQFF. The CDR3 DNA follows: TGCAGTGCTAGAAGGTGGCTGCCGGATAGTGAGCAGTTCTTC.

This clonotype was detected only a few times. This chain connects TRBV6-1 to TRBJ2-1; weak D call: TRBD1 (5 bases). This CDR3 contains 14 residues. Germline V lookup: CDR1 MNHNS, CDR2 SASEGT. V lost 7 bases to trimming and J lost 2 bases, with 12 bases between them. The CDR3 region is CASILGVPYNEQFF. The CDR3 nucleotides read TGTGCCAGCATTCTAGGGGTACCCTACAATGAGCAGTTCTTC.

In DNA form, the CDR3 reads TGTGCCAGCAATAAAAGAGGGACGGAGTCCTACGAGCAGTACTTC. Amino acid sequence: CASNKRGTESYEQYF. The V call is TRBV6-2 or TRBV6-3, the J call TRBJ2-7; the D call may be TRBD1 or TRBD2 (5 bases each). V was cut by 7 bases and J by 1 base, with 17 bases left in between. The CDR3 is 15 residues long. Germline assignment: CDR1 MNHEY and CDR2 SVGEGT.

The chain carries TRBV7-9 and TRBJ2-3; 13 bases are shared with TRBD2. This CDR3 has 18 residues. CDR1 SEHNR and CDR2 FQNEAQ come from the germline V gene (reference sequence). With V trimmed by 3 bases and J by 5 bases, 11 bases remained unmatched. The CDR3 loop is CASSFPLAGGLYKDTQYF. The CDR3 region has the DNA TGTGCCAGCAGCTTCCCACTAGCGGGGGGGCTGTATAAAGATACGCAGTATTTT.

The chain recombines TRBV7-2 with TRBJ1-2; D remains unclear. CDR1 is SGHTA and CDR2 is FQGNSA in the germline V gene. Trimming removed 0 bases at V and 4 bases at J, with 12 bases between. CDR3 length equals 15 residues. CDR3 sequence (DNA): TGTGCCAGCAGCTTAGCGCTCGGAGGGATCTATGGCTACACCTTC. Amino acid sequence: CASSLALGGIYGYTF.

V gene TRBV7-2 combines with J gene TRBJ2-7; TRBD2 matches at 10 bases. The V gene end was trimmed by 5 bases and the J gene end by 0 bases; junction bases not matched to a gene: 10. Germline V lookup: CDR1 SGHTA, CDR2 FQGNSA. This CDR3 region has 17 residues. In DNA, the CDR3 is TGTGCCAGCAGCGCCCTCACTTCTAGCGGGAGCTCCTACGAGCAGTACTTC. Protein: CASSALTSSGSSYEQYF. The full variable domain, its missing parts supplied by reference TRBV7-2 and TRBJ2-7, is GAGVSQSPSNKVTEKGKDVELRCDPISGHTALYWYRQSLGQGLEFLIYFQGNSAPDKSGLPSDRFSAERTGGSVSTLTIQRTQQEDSAVYLCASSALTSSGSSYEQYFGPGTRLTVT.

This clonotype was counted only a few times. This chain uses TRBV2 with TRBJ2-1; TRBD2 matches at 7 bases. The CDR3 contains 13 residues. Germline loops: CDR1 SNHLY, CDR2 FYNNEI. After removal of 5 bases from V and 6 bases from J, the junction contained 4 bases not matched to a gene. The CDR3 region is CASSQGGTNEQFF. DNA for the CDR3: TGTGCCAGCAGTCAGGGAGGGACCAATGAGCAGTTCTTC.

In its sample, this clonotype was seen a few times. The V call is TRBV7-2, the J call TRBJ2-5; 10 positions agree with TRBD2. The V gene end was trimmed by 6 bases and the J gene end by 11 bases; junction bases not matched to a gene: 15. CDR3 length: 15 amino acids. Germline CDR1 reads SGHTA; CDR2 reads FQGNSA. This chain's CDR3 is CASRLQLAGVVEQYF. The CDR3 nucleotides read TGTGCCAGCAGGCTTCAGCTAGCGGGAGTGGTTGAGCAGTACTTC. The variable domain in full, with the rest retrieved from reference TRBV7-2 and TRBJ2-5, is GAGVSQSPSNKVTEKGKDVELRCDPISGHTALYWYRQSLGQGLEFLIYFQGNSAPDKSGLPSDRFSAERTGGSVSTLTIQRTQQEDSAVYLCASRLQLAGVVEQYFGPGTRLLVL.

The chain links TRBV20-1 to TRBJ2-5; 9 bases align to TRBD2. From germline, CDR1 is DFQATT and CDR2 SNEGSKA (reference sequence). The CDR3 covers 15 residues. The J segment lost 2 bases and the V segment lost 3 bases, leaving 7 bases of the junction unmatched. DNA for the CDR3: TGCAGTGCTAGTCCCCTAGCGGGGCGACAAGAGACCCAGTACTTC. It specifies CSASPLAGRQETQYF.

This clonotype was found a few times. The V and J genes are TRBV11-2 and TRBJ2-3; D gene ambiguous. Trimming removed 10 bases at V and 6 bases at J, with 11 bases between. CDR3 size: 11 residues. Germline CDR1 SGHAT, CDR2 FQNNGV. CDR3 in DNA: TGTGCCATCGACGTCACTGATACGCAGTATTTT. Amino acids: CAIDVTDTQYF.